Here is one T cell receptor (beta chain) with its context. Antigen: not known. This record comes from a study of human T cells and chemical hapten exposure. General study results and limits: Donor immune responses may differ from healthy people's, since all donors had alopecia.

Each CDR3 protein gets one entry after TCRdb re-called the RACE reads with MiXCR. Among tens of thousands of distinct CDR3 sequences listed, around 30% were seen once. Time point meaning: patch test 1, 2 weeks after DPC sensitization. The treatment denotes: therapeutic diphenylcyclopropenone sensitization with weekly scalp DPC. Deletions cut 5 bases from V and 6 bases from J, with 12 bases between. CDR1 is SNHLY, CDR2 FYNNEI, per germline. The CDR3 spans 13 residues. This clonotype originated in a man in his forties with alopecia areata. Some clones in this sample may be carry-over from other donors' samples. The sequencing used whole blood, collected in connection with sensitization to the hapten diphenylcyclopropenone (DPC). The chain recombines TRBV2 with TRBJ2-3; a possible D gene is TRBD1 (6 bases). CDR3 DNA sequence: TGTGCCAGCAGTTTACCAGGACAGGATACGCAGTATTTT. Protein product: CASSLPGQDTQYF.